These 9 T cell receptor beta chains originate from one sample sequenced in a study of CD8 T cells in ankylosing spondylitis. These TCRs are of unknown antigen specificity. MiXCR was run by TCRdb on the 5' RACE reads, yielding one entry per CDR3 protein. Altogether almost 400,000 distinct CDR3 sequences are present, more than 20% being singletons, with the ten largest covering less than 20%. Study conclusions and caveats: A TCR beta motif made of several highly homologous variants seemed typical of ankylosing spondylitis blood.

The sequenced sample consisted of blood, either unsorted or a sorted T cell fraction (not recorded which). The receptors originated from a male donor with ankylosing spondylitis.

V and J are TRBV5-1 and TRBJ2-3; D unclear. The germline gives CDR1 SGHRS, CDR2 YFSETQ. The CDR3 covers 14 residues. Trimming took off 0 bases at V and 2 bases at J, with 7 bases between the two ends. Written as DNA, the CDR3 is TGCGCCAGCAGCTTGGCTGTTTACACAGATACGCAGTATTTT. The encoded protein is CASSLAVYTDTQYF.

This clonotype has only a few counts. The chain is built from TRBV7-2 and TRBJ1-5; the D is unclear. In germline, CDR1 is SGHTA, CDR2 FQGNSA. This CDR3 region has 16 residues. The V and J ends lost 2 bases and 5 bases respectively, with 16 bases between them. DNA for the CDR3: TGTGCCAGCAGCTTATGGGGTACCGGGTTAGATCAGCCCCAGCATTTT. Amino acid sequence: CASSLWGTGLDQPQHF.

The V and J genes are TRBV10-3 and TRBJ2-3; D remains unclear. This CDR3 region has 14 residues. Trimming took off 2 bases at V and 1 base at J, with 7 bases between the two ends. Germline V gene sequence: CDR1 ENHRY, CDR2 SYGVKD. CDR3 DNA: TGTGCCATCAGTGAGAACGGCCGCACAGATACGCAGTATTTT. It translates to CAISENGRTDTQYF.

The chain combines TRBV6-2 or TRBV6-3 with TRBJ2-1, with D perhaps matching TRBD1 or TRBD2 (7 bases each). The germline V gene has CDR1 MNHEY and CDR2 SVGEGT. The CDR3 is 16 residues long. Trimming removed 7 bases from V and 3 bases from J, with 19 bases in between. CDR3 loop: CASTPAGDRNYNEQFF. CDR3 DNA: TGTGCCAGCACGCCCGCGGGGGACAGAAACTACAATGAGCAGTTCTTC.

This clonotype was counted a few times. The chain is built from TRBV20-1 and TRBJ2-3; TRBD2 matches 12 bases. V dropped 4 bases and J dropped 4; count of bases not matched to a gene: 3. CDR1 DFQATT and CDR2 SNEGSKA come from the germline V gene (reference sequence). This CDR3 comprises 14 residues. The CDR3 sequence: CSAMTSGSSDTQYF. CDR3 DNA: TGCAGTGCTATGACTAGCGGGAGTTCAGATACGCAGTATTTT.

The chain's CDR3 is CASSQAESSGRPKQFF. The CDR3 DNA reads as TGTGCCAGCAGCCAAGCTGAGAGTAGCGGGAGACCGAAGCAGTTCTTC. The chain employs TRBV3-1 and TRBJ2-1; 9 nucleotides agree with TRBD2. This CDR3 is 16 amino acids long. Trimming took 1 base from V and 11 from J; bases not matched to a gene: 12. Looked up from germline, CDR1 is LGHDT and CDR2 is YNNKEL (reference sequence).

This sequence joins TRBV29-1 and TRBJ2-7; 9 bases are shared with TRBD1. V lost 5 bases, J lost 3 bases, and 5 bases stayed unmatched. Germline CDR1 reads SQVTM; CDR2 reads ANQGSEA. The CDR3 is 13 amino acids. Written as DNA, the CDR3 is TGCAGCGTTAAGGGACAGGGCGGCTACGAGCAGTACTTC. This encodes CSVKGQGGYEQYF.

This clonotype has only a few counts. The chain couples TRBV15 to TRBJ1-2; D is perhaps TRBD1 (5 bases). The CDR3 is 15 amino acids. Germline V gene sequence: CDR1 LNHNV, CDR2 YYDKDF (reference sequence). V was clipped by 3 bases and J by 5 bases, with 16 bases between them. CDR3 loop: CATSRTSPAGYGYTF. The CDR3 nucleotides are TGTGCCACCAGCAGGACCTCGCCCGCAGGGTATGGCTACACCTTC.

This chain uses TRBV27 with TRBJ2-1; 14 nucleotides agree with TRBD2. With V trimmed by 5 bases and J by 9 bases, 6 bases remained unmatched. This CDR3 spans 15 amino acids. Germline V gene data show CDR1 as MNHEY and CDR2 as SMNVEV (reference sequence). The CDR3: CASSEGLAGVSEQFF. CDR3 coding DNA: TGTGCCAGCAGTGAGGGACTAGCGGGAGTCAGTGAGCAGTTCTTC.